This T cell receptor beta chain emerged from a study of blood T cell repertoires in COVID-19. The CDR3 contains 14 residues. V lost 6 bases and J lost 1, with 12 bases in between. The germline V gene encodes CDR1 MNHEY and CDR2 SVGEGT. Followed longitudinally, the Seattle patients had been enrolled during active infection. The protocol was immunoSEQ multiplex PCR, while the TCRdb copy is restricted to in-frame clones and leaves out a portion. The repertoire has 350,000 to 400,000 clones, about 86% of them found once; the top ten carry roughly 7.1%. The table lists this clone with a count of one. This clonotype was sampled from a woman aged 55-69 years with COVID-19, enrolled during active disease. The sample taken for sequencing was peripheral blood. J is TRBJ1-1 and V is TRBV6-2 or TRBV6-3; possibly TRBD1 for D (5 bases). CDR3 loop: CASRPGHPNTEAFF. The CDR3 DNA reads as TGTGCCAGCAGACCTGGACACCCGAACACTGAAGCTTTCTTT.